The 21 T cell receptor beta chains below all came from one sample that was sequenced in a study of cytomegalovirus exposure and HLA in healthy donors. The primer mix had 60 Vbeta and 13 Jbeta primers. The protocol was immunoSEQ multiplex PCR, while the TCRdb copy is restricted to in-frame clones and leaves out a portion. This repertoire includes about 76,000 clones. Source material: PBMCs. All receptors derive from a woman between 40 and 50 years old in good health and CMV-seropositive.

V usage is TRBV9 and J usage is TRBJ2-5, with 10 bases lining up with TRBD2. The germline V gene has CDR1 SGDLS and CDR2 YYNGEE. Unmatched junction bases numbered 11, after V lost 4 bases and J lost 5 bases. There are 16 residues in the CDR3. The CDR3 DNA reads as TGTGCCAGCAGCCCCGCCCTAGCGGGAGTAAGGGAGACCCAGTACTTC. The encoded protein is CASSPALAGVRETQYF.

This chain joins TRBV2 and TRBJ2-1; D is perhaps TRBD1 (6 bases). The CDR3 contains 14 residues. Germline values: CDR1 SNHLY, CDR2 FYNNEI. Trimming pared 3 bases from V and 8 bases from J, leaving 14 bases between. This CDR3 is CASSEEVQGHEQFF. The CDR3 DNA sequence: TGTGCCAGCAGTGAGGAGGTACAGGGCCATGAGCAGTTCTTC.

This chain links TRBV5-1 with TRBJ2-1, with 7 bases aligning to TRBD2. The germline gives CDR1 SGHRS, CDR2 YFSETQ. J lost 7 bases, V lost 3 bases, and 13 bases had no gene match. The CDR3 runs to 16 residues. CDR3 DNA: TGCGCCAGCAGCTATACCGGGACTAAAATGAATAATGAGCAGTTCTTC. The encoded protein is CASSYTGTKMNNEQFF.

The gene calls are TRBV19 and TRBJ2-1; no clear D. Deletions cut 7 bases from V and 3 bases from J, with 19 bases between. Germline-derived CDR1 and CDR2 are LNHDA and SQIVND (reference sequence). There are 16 residues in the CDR3. The CDR3 region has the DNA TGTGCCAGTAAGATCACGCGGAGTAGTTTCTACAATGAGCAGTTCTTC. Translation gives CASKITRSSFYNEQFF. Filled out from reference TRBV19 and TRBJ2-1, the complete variable domain reads DGGITQSPKYLFRKEGQNVTLSCEQNLNHDAMYWYRQDPGQGLRLIYYSQIVNDFQKGDIAEGYSVSREKKESFPLTVTSAQKNPTAFYLCASKITRSSFYNEQFFGPGTRLTVL.

The genes are TRBV30 and TRBJ1-3, with 7 bases that match TRBD1. Germline values: CDR1 GTSNPN, CDR2 SVGIG (reference sequence). The CDR3 covers 14 residues. V lost 3 bases and J lost 4; bases outside the gene matches: 6. The CDR3 here is CAWSTGETGNTIYF. CDR3 DNA: TGTGCCTGGAGCACAGGGGAGACCGGAAACACCATATATTTT. Variable domain in full (rest from reference TRBV30 and TRBJ1-3): SQTIHQWPATLVQPVGSPLSLECTVEGTSNPNLYWYRQAAGRGLQLLFYSVGIGQISSEVPQNLSASRPQDRQFILSSKKLLLSDSGFYLCAWSTGETGNTIYFGEGSWLTVV.

The chain couples TRBV5-1 to TRBJ2-3; D may be TRBD1 (5 bases). V was trimmed by 4 bases and J by 6 bases, leaving 12 bases between them. The germline CDR1 and CDR2 sequences are SGHRS and YFSETQ. The CDR3 covers 13 residues. The CDR3 DNA reads as TGCGCCAGCAGCGGGGCTATGGCGGATACGCAGTATTTT. Amino acids: CASSGAMADTQYF.

The chain links TRBV6-5 to TRBJ1-1; 9 bases agree with TRBD1. This CDR3 has 14 amino acids. The germline CDR1 and CDR2 sequences are MNHEY and SVGAGI. Unmatched junction bases numbered 4, after V lost 7 bases and J lost 1 base. The CDR3 coding sequence is TGTGCCAGCATCGCGGACAGGGGGAACACTGAAGCTTTCTTT. Translated: CASIADRGNTEAFF.

The chain joins TRBV28 to TRBJ2-1; 12 nucleotides match TRBD2. V lost 4 bases and J lost 0; bases outside the gene matches: 1. The CDR3 runs to 16 residues. CDR1 is MDHEN, CDR2 SYDVKM, per germline. The CDR3 reads CASSWGLAGSYNEQFF. The CDR3 coding sequence is TGTGCCAGCAGTTGGGGACTAGCGGGCTCCTACAATGAGCAGTTCTTC. Variable domain in full (rest from reference TRBV28 and TRBJ2-1): DVKVTQSSRYLVKRTGEKVFLECVQDMDHENMFWYRQDPGLGLRLIYFSYDVKMKEKGDIPEGYSVSREKKERFSLILESASTNQTSMYLCASSWGLAGSYNEQFFGPGTRLTVL.

The chain carries TRBV15 and TRBJ2-1; 7 bases are shared with TRBD2. This CDR3 spans 17 amino acids. V trimming: 8 bases; J trimming: 10 bases; junction bases outside the gene matches: 23. Germline V gives CDR1 LNHNV, CDR2 YYDKDF (reference sequence). The CDR3 DNA reads as TGTGCCACCGGACGGGGTCCGCGGGAGTTTGGAAGGTTAGAGCAGTTCTTC. This translates into CATGRGPREFGRLEQFF.

CDR3 sequence: CASSPIPGGRLNYGYTF. CDR3 bases: TGTGCCAGCAGTCCAATCCCTGGGGGGAGACTTAACTATGGCTACACCTTC. The chain couples TRBV27 to TRBJ1-2; D perhaps matches TRBD1 (5 bases). Germline V gene lookup returns CDR1 MNHEY and CDR2 SMNVEV (reference sequence). V lost 5 bases and J 1 base, leaving 20 bases between the germline ends. The CDR3 sequence is 17 residues long.

The chain has TRBV19 and TRBJ1-5, with 7 bases matching TRBD1. Germline V gene sequence: CDR1 LNHDA, CDR2 SQIVND (reference sequence). CDR3 length: 17 amino acids. V was pared by 3 bases and J by 1 base, with 9 bases of the junction left unmatched. For the CDR3, the DNA is TGTGCCAGTAGTATGGAGAAGGGGGCTAAGAGCAATCAGCCCCAGCATTTT. Protein: CASSMEKGAKSNQPQHF.

The rearrangement uses TRBV27 and TRBJ2-1; 11 nucleotides agree with TRBD1. This CDR3 region has 18 residues. Germline V gene sequence: CDR1 MNHEY, CDR2 SMNVEV (reference sequence). Losses at the gene ends were 5 bases for V and 7 bases for J; bases not matched to a gene: 16. The DNA of the CDR3 is TGTGCCAGCAGTCAATCCTCCCTACGGGGACAGGGGGGGAATGAGCAGTTCTTC. Amino acid sequence: CASSQSSLRGQGGNEQFF.

The chain combines TRBV10-1 with TRBJ2-2; 11 bases map to TRBD2. CDR3 length: 15 residues. With V trimmed by 4 bases and J by 5 bases, 3 bases remained unmatched. The germline CDR1 and CDR2 sequences are WNHNN and SYGVQD (reference sequence). The CDR3 DNA sequence: TGCGCCAGCAGTGCACTAGCGGGAGCTACCGGGGAGCTGTTTTTT. It encodes CASSALAGATGELFF.

The chain combines TRBV7-9 with TRBJ1-5; 8 bases agree with TRBD1. CDR1 is SEHNR and CDR2 is FQNEAQ in the germline V gene (reference sequence). J was trimmed by 3 bases and V by 5 bases; bases with no gene match: 3. CDR3 length equals 14 residues. The CDR3 DNA follows: TGTGCCAGCAGCCGGACAGGGAACAATCAGCCCCAGCATTTT. It is translated as CASSRTGNNQPQHF.

This sequence joins TRBV12-5 and TRBJ2-7, with no clear D. V lost 6 bases and J lost 2, with 8 bases in between. Germline-derived CDR1 and CDR2 are LGHNT and FRNRAP. The CDR3 covers 12 residues. CDR3 in amino acids: CASGTAAYEQYF. The DNA of the CDR3 is TGTGCTAGTGGGACCGCGGCCTACGAGCAGTACTTC.

V and J are TRBV27 and TRBJ1-5, with TRBD1 matching over 10 bases. This CDR3 contains 16 residues. CDR1 is MNHEY and CDR2 is SMNVEV in the germline V gene (reference sequence). J gave up 1 base and V 5 bases, and 5 bases lay outside the gene matches. CDR3 residues: CASSRTGGRSNQPQHF. Here the CDR3 DNA reads TGTGCCAGCAGTCGGACAGGGGGAAGGAGCAATCAGCCCCAGCATTTT.

This chain links TRBV28 with TRBJ2-3; 8 bases match TRBD2. Germline V gene data show CDR1 as MDHEN and CDR2 as SYDVKM. The length of the CDR3 is 16 residues. V shed 2 bases and J 4 bases; nucleotides not matched to a gene: 8. The CDR3 protein is CASSLLAAGVPDTQYF. The CDR3 coding sequence is TGTGCCAGCAGTTTACTGGCAGCGGGAGTCCCAGATACGCAGTATTTT.

The chain is built from TRBV11-2 and TRBJ2-5; no firm D call. Trimming took 5 bases from V and 10 from J, leaving 14 bases between them. The germline V gene has CDR1 SGHAT and CDR2 FQNNGV. The CDR3 has 12 residues. The CDR3 nucleotides read TGTGCCAGCAGCCTAATGGTCAACTTCCAGTACTTC. Translation gives CASSLMVNFQYF.

V is TRBV5-1 and J is TRBJ2-1; TRBD2 matches 11 bases. V lost 5 bases to trimming and J lost 11 bases; unmatched junction nucleotides: 12. Germline lookup yields CDR1 SGHRS and CDR2 YFSETQ. This CDR3 has 15 amino acids. CDR3 nucleotides: TGCGCCAGCAGAATGACTAGCGGGACTACAATGAAGCAGTTCTTC. It translates to CASRMTSGTTMKQFF.

The chain recombines TRBV6-1 with TRBJ1-1; a weak D match, TRBD1 (6 bases). The V gene's germline CDR1 is MNHNS and CDR2 SASEGT. V was pared by 5 bases and J by 0 bases, with 13 bases between. The CDR3 is made up of 15 amino acids. The chain's CDR3 is CASSFRTVMNTEAFF. CDR3 DNA: TGTGCCAGCAGTTTTCGGACAGTCATGAACACTGAAGCTTTCTTT.

The J gene is TRBJ2-7, the V gene TRBV27; TRBD2 matches 7 bases. After removal of 3 bases from V and 1 base from J, the junction contained 3 bases not matched to a gene. The CDR3 length is 14 residues. CDR1 MNHEY and CDR2 SMNVEV come from the germline V gene (reference sequence). CDR3 bases: TGTGCCAGCAGTTTCAGGGAGGGGTCCTACGAGCAGTACTTC. This encodes CASSFREGSYEQYF.